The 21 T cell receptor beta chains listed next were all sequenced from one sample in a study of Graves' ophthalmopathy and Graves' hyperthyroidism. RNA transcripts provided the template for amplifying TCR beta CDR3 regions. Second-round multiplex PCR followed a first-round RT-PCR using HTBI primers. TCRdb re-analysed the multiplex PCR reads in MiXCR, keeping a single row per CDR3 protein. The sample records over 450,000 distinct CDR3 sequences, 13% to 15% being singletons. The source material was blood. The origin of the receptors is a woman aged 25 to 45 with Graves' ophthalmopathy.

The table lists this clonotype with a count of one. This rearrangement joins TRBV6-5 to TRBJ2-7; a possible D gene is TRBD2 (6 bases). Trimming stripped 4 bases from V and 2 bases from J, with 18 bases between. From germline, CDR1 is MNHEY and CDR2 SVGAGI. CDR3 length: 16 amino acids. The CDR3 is CASSSLEGGVPYEQYF. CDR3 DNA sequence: TGTGCCAGCAGTTCCTTAGAAGGCGGGGTCCCCTACGAGCAGTACTTC.

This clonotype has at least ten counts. The CDR3 is CSVGERVSYEQYF. CDR3 DNA sequence: TGCAGCGTTGGAGAGCGGGTCTCCTACGAGCAGTACTTC. This sequence joins TRBV29-1 and TRBJ2-7, with D tentatively TRBD2 (6 bases). The CDR3 consists of 13 residues. The germline CDR1 and CDR2 sequences are SQVTM and ANQGSEA. V was cut by 4 bases and J by 0 bases, with 10 bases left in between.

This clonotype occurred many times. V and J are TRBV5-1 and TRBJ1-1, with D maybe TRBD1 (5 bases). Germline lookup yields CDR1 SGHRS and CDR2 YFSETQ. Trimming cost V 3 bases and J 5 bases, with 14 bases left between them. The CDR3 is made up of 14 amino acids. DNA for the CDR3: TGCGCCAGCAGCTCCGAAAGGGGTTGGACTGAAGCTTTCTTT. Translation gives CASSSERGWTEAFF. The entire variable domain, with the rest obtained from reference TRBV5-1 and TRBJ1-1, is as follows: KAGVTQTPRYLIKTRGQQVTLSCSPISGHRSVSWYQQTPGQGLQFLFEYFSETQRNKGNFPGRFSGRQFSNSRSEMNVSTLELGDSALYLCASSSERGWTEAFFGQGTRLTVV.

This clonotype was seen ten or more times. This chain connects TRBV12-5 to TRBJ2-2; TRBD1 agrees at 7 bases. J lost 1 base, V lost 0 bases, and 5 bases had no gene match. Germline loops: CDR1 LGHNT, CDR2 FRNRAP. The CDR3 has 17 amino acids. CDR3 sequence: CASGLVLGTENTGELFF. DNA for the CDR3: TGTGCTAGTGGTTTGGTACTCGGGACAGAGAACACCGGGGAGCTGTTTTTT.

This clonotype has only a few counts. The CDR3, as DNA: TGTGCCGCCTCCGATCGACAGGGGGTAAATACTGAAGCTTTCTTT. Its protein product is CAASDRQGVNTEAFF. This chain links TRBV30 with TRBJ1-1; 9 bases are shared with TRBD1. Germline V CDR1 and CDR2: GTSNPN, SVGIG (reference sequence). Trimming at V came to 8 bases and at J to 5 bases, leaving 15 bases not matched to a gene. The CDR3 consists of 15 residues.

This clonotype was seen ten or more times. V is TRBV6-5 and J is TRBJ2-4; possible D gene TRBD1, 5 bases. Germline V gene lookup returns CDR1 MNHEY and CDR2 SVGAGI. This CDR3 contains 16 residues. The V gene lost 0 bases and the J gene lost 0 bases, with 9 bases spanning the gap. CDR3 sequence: CASSYSDTIAKNIQYF. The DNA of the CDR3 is TGTGCCAGCAGTTACTCGGACACAATAGCCAAAAACATTCAGTACTTC.

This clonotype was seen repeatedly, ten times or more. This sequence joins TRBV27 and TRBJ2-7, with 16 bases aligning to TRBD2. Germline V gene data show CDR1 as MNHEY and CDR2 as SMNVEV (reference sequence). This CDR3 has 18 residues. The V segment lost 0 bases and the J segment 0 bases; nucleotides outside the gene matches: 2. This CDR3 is CASSLSGTSGRASYEQYF. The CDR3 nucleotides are TGTGCCAGCAGTTTATCGGGGACTAGCGGGAGGGCCTCCTACGAGCAGTACTTC.

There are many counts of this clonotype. Here the CDR3 DNA reads TGTGCCAGCAGCCCAGCCGGGTCCGCAGGGTATGGCTACACCTTC. The encoded protein is CASSPAGSAGYGYTF. This rearrangement joins TRBV7-3 to TRBJ1-2; D might be TRBD1 (5 bases). The ends were cut back, 5 bases at V and 5 bases at J, with 18 bases in the middle. CDR1 is SGHTA, CDR2 FQGTGA, per germline. This CDR3 comprises 15 residues. Looking up the rest from reference TRBV7-3 and TRBJ1-2 gives the full variable domain: GAGVSQTPSNKVTEKGKYVELRCDPISGHTALYWYRQSLGQGPEFLIYFQGTGAADDSGLPNDRFFAVRPEGSVSTLKIQRTERGDSAVYLCASSPAGSAGYGYTFGSGTRLTVV.

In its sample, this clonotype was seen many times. CDR3 in DNA: TGTGCCAGCAGCCAAAGAAGGGTTGGCATTCAGTACTTC. Translation gives CASSQRRVGIQYF. This chain joins TRBV11-1 and TRBJ2-4; no clear D gene. This CDR3 contains 13 residues. Germline CDR1 reads SGHAT; CDR2 reads FQDESV (reference sequence). V was trimmed by 5 bases and J by 9 bases, leaving 14 bases between them.

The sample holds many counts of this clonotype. CDR3 DNA: TGTGCCAGCAGTTTGGACCACTCCTACGAGCAGTACTTC. Translation gives CASSLDHSYEQYF. The chain employs TRBV28 and TRBJ2-7; D is unclear. This CDR3 comprises 13 residues. V lost 3 bases, J lost 0 bases, and 6 bases lay in between. In germline, CDR1 is MDHEN, CDR2 SYDVKM.

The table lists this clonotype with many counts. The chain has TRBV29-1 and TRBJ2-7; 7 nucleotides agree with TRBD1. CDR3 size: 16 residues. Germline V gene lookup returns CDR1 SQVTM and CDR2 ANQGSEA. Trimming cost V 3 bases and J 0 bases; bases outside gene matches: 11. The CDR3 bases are TGCAGCGTTGACGAAACCGGGACAGCGAGCTCCTACGAGCAGTACTTC. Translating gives CSVDETGTASSYEQYF.

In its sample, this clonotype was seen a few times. CDR3 nucleotide sequence: TGTGCCTGCGACAGATTGAACACTGAAGCTTTCTTT. Translated: CACDRLNTEAFF. The rearrangement uses TRBV30 and TRBJ1-1; TRBD1 is a possible D gene (5 bases). V lost 6 bases and J 0 bases, leaving 8 bases between the germline ends. This CDR3 is built from 12 residues. Per germline, CDR1 GTSNPN and CDR2 SVGIG (reference sequence).

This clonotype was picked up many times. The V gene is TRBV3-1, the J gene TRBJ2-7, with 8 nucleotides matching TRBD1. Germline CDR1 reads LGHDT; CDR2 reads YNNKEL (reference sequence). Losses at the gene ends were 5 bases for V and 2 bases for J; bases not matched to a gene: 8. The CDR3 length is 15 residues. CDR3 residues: CASSVRQGSAYEQYF. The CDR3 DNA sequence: TGTGCCAGCAGCGTAAGACAGGGGTCGGCCTACGAGCAGTACTTC.

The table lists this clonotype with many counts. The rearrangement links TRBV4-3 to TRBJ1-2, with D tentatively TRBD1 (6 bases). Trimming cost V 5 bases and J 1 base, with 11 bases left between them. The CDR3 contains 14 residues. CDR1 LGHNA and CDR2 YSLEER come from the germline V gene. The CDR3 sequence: CASSELQGNYGYTF. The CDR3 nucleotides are TGCGCCAGCAGCGAGTTACAGGGTAACTATGGCTACACCTTC.

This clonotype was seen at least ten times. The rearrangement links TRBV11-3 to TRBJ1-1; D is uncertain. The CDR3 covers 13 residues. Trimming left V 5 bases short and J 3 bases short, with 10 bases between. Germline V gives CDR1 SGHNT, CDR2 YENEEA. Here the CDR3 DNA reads TGTGCCAGCAGCAATGTTCCGGACACTGAAGCTTTCTTT. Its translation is CASSNVPDTEAFF. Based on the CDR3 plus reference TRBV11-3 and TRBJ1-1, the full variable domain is EAGVVQSPRYKIIEKKQPVAFWCNPISGHNTLYWYLQNLGQGPELLIRYENEEAVDDSQLPKDRFSAERLKGVDSTLKIQPAELGDSAVYLCASSNVPDTEAFFGQGTRLTVV.

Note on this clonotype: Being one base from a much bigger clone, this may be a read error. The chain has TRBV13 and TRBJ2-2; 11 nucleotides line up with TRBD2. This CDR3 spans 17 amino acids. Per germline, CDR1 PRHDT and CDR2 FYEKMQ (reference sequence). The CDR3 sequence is CASSARLAGPNTGELLF. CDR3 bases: TGTGCCAGCAGCGCAAGACTAGCGGGGCCGAACACCGGGGAGCTGTTGTTT.

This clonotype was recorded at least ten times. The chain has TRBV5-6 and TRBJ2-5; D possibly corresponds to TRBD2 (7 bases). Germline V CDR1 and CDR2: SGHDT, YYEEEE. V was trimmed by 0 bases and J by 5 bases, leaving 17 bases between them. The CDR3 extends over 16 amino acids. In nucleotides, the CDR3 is TGTGCCAGCAGCTTGGTTGTCGGGGGGCCCCCGGAGACCCAGTACTTC. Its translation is CASSLVVGGPPETQYF.

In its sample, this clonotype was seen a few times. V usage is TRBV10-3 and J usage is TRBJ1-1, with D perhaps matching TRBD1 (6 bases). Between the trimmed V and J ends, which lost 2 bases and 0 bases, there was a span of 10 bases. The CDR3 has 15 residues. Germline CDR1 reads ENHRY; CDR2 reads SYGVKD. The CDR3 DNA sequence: TGTGCCATCAGTGAGGACAGGCCCATGAACACTGAAGCTTTCTTT. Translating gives CAISEDRPMNTEAFF.

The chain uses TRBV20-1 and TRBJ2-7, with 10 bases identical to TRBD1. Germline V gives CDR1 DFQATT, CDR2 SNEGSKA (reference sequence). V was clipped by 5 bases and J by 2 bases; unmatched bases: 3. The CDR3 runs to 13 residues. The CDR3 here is CSARTGGAYEQYF. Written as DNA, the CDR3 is TGCAGTGCTCGGACAGGGGGAGCCTACGAGCAGTACTTC.

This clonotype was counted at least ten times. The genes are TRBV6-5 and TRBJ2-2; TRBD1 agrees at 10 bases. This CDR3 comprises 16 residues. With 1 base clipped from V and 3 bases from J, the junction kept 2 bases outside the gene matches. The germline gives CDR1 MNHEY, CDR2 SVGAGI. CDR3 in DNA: TGTGCCAGCAGTTACTGGGACAGGGGTGACACCGGGGAGCTGTTTTTT. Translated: CASSYWDRGDTGELFF.

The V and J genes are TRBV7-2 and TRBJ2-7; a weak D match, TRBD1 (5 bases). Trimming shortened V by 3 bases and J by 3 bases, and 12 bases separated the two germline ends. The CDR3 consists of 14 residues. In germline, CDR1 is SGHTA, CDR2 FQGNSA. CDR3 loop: CASSFDSGHYEQYF. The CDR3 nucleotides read TGTGCCAGCAGCTTTGACAGTGGGCACTACGAGCAGTACTTC.